The source of this T cell receptor (beta chain) is a study of blood T cell repertoires in COVID-19. In the study overall: Samples representing acute and convalescent COVID-19 were sourced from the United States, Italy and Spain. From T cells, B-cell-depleted T cells, or PBMCs came the material, which was cDNA or gDNA.

This clone turned up a few times. The CDR3 sequence is 14 residues long. V was clipped by 4 bases and J by 5 bases; unmatched bases: 6. CDR1 SGHRS and CDR2 YFSETQ come from the germline V gene. Per the original methods: Counts of nucleated cells, estimated from reference gene primer amplification, were obtained. Some clones are missing from TCRdb's copy, which holds only in-frame ones; the method was immunoSEQ multiplex PCR. Clonal size and the V and J genes are those of that table, whereas D and trimming came from the DNA. Here the sample spans 80,000 to 95,000 clones, about 76% being singletons. The origin of this receptor is a woman older than 75 with acute or convalescent COVID-19. V and J are TRBV5-1 and TRBJ2-5; TRBD1 agrees at 9 bases. The sequenced material came from peripheral blood. CDR3 DNA: TGCGCCAGCAGCGAAACAGGGGGCCGGGAGACCCAGTACTTC. This gives the protein CASSETGGRETQYF.